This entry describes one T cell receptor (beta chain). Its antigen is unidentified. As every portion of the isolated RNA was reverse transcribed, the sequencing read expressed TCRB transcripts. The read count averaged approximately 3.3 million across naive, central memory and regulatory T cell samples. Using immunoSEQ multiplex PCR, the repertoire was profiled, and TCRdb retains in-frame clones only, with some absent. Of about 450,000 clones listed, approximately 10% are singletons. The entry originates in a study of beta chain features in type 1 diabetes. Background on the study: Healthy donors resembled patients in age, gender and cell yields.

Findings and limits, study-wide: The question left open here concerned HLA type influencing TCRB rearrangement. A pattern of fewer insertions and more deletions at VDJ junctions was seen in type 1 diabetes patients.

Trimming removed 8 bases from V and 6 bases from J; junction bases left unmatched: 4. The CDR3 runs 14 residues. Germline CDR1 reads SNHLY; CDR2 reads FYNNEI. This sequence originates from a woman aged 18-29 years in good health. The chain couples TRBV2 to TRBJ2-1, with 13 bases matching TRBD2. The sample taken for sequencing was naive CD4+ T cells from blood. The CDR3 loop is CASLTSGGTNEQFF. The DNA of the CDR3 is TGTGCCAGCCTGACTAGCGGGGGGACCAATGAGCAGTTCTTC. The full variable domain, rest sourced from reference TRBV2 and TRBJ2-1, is EPEVTQTPSHQVTQMGQEVILRCVPISNHLYFYWYRQILGQKVEFLVSFYNNEISEKSEIFDDQFSVERPDGSNFTLKIRSTKLEDSAMYFCASLTSGGTNEQFFGPGTRLTVL.